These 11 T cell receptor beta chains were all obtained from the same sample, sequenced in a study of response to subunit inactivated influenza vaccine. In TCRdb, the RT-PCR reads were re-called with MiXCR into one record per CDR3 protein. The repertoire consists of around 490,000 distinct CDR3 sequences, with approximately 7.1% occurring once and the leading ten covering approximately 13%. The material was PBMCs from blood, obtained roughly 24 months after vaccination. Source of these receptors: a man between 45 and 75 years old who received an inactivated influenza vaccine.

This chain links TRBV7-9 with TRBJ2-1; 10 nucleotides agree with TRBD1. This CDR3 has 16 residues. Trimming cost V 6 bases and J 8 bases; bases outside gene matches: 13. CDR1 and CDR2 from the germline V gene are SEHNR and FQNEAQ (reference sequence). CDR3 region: CASRNNPGTGAYEQFF. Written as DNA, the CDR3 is TGTGCCAGCAGGAATAATCCCGGGACAGGGGCATATGAGCAGTTCTTC.

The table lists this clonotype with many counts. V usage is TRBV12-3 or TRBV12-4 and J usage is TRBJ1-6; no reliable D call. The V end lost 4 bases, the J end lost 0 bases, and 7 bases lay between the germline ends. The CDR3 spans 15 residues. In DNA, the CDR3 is TGTGCCAGCAGTTATCAAAGCTCCTATAATTCACCCCTCCACTTT. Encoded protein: CASSYQSSYNSPLHF.

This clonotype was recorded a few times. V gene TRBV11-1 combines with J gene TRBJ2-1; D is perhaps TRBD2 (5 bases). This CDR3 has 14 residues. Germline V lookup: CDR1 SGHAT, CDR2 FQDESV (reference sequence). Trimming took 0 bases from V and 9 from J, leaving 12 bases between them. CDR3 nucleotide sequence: TGTGCCAGCAGCTTAGCGGGAGTTTTGGCTGAGCAGTTCTTC. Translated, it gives CASSLAGVLAEQFF. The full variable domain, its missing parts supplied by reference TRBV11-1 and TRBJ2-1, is EAEVAQSPRYKITEKSQAVAFWCDPISGHATLYWYRQILGQGPELLVQFQDESVVDDSQLPKDRFSAERLKGVDSTLKIQPAELGDSAMYLCASSLAGVLAEQFFGPGTRLTVL.

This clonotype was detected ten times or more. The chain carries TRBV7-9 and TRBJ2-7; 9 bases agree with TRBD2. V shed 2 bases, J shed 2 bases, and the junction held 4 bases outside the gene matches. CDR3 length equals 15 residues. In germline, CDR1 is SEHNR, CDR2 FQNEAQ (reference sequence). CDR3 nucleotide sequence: TGTGCCAGCAGCTTAAGCTCTAGCGGGGCCTACGAGCAGTACTTC. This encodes CASSLSSSGAYEQYF.

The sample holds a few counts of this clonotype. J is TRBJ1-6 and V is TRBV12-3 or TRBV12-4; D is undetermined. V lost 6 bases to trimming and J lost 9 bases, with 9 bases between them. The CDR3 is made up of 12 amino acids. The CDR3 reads CASSSIGSPLHF. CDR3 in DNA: TGTGCCAGCAGCAGTATCGGTTCACCCCTCCACTTT.

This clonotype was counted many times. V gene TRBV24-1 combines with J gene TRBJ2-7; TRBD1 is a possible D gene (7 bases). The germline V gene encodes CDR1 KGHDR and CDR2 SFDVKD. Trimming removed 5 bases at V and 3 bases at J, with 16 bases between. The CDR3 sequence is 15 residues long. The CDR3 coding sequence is TGTGCCACCAGTGCTTGGACAGGAGGGCTCTACGAGCAGTACTTC. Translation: CATSAWTGGLYEQYF.

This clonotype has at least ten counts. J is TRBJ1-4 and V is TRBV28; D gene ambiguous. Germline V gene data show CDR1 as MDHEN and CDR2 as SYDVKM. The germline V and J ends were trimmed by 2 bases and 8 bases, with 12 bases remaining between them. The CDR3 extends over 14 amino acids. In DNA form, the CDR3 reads TGTGCCAGCAGTTTACTTGTAACGAGGGAAAAACTGTTTTTT. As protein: CASSLLVTREKLFF.

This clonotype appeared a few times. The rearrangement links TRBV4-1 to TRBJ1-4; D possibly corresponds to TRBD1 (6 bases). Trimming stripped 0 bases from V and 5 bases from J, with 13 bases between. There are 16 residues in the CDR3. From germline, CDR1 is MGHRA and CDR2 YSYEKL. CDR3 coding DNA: TGCGCCAGCAGCCAAGATCCCGGACAGAAGAATGAAAAACTGTTTTTT. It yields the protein CASSQDPGQKNEKLFF.

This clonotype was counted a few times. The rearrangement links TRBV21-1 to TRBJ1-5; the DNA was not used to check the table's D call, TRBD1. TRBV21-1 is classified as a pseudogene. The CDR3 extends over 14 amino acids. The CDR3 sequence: CASSSDSRNQPQHF. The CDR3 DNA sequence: TGTGCCAGCAGCTCAGACAGCCGTAATCAGCCCCAGCATTTT.

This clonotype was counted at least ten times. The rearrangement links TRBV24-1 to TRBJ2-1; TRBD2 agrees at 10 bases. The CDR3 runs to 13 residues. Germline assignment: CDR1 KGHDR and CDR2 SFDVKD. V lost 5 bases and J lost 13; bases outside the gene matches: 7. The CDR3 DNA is TGTGCCACCAGTGCAGCGGGAGGGCCTGGTCAGTTCTTC. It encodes CATSAAGGPGQFF.

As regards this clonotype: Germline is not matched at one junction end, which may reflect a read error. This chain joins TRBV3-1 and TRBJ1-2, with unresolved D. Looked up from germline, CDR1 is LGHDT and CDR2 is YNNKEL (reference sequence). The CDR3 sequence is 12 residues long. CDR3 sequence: CASSLARDGYPF. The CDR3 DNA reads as TGTGCCAGCAGCCTAGCAAGGGATGGCTACCCCTTC.